This T cell receptor (beta chain) is drawn from a study of cytotoxic CD8 clonotypes in ibrutinib-treated CLL (dated by TCRdb to the early 2020s). In the study overall: In this cohort, some 14 patients were treatment-naive and 11 to 12 were relapsed/refractory, while roughly 18 had unmutated IGHV. Responses were partial in some 24 patients and complete in 2; after median about 5.5 years follow-up, some 14 stayed in remission and approximately twelve progressed. Cryopreserved peripheral blood mononuclear cells were obtained before treatment, at response, and at either sustained remission or disease progression. All remission and progressive disease samples were collected while patients were still receiving ibrutinib. An average of roughly 270,000 productive templates and 94,082 productive rearrangements was obtained per sample. The response samples were drawn at a median of roughly twelve months into treatment, with a range of about 6 to 36 months. Longitudinal samples were available for 26 of the 86 trial participants.

Each clonotype received, on average, approximately 9.9x coverage in deep resolution sequencing performed on a MiSeq, where the target depth lay between 1 in 1 million and 1 in 200,000 T cells. The immunoSEQ hsTCRB Kit was used to generate the TCR beta libraries. In the source study's methods: ImmunoSEQ Data Assistant and ImmunoSEQ Analyzer were used for data analysis, and V, D and J genes were assigned according to IMGT definitions. Clonality was computed as one minus normalized Shannon entropy of productive rearrangement frequencies, ranging from 0 to 1. Only overrepresented clonotypes making up at least 0.05% of each patient's repertoire were included in the public clonotype analysis. Approximately 14 age-matched healthy donor repertoires from immuneACCESS served as clonality controls. TCRdb took over this immuneACCESS table, retaining in-frame rearrangements with V and J assigned. Such tables are incomplete; in checked studies, under half of the missing clones stem from an unresolved V gene, and the remainder is unexplained. The V and J calls and clone size were taken over from that table, and D and trimming were inferred from the DNA. Within this sample are around 50,000 clones, with more than 55% of them counted one time only. Less than 30% of the sample belongs to the ten largest clones.

Overall study outcomes, separate from this receptor: Baseline clonality exceeded that of age-matched healthy donors and correlated strongly with circulating CD8+ T-cell counts. At ibrutinib response clonality went up, during sustained remission it held steady, and at progression it dropped back toward baseline. Public clonotypes were rare and either shrank or stayed stable during treatment, and the rise in clonality at ibrutinib response reflected expansion of private clonotypes. Sustained-remission and progressing patients did not have matched sampling times, and lymph node repertoires were not examined.

CDR1 is given as MNHNS and CDR2 as SASEGT, both from the germline V gene. Counted from cysteine to phenylalanine, this CDR3 has 17 amino acids. Solely the CDR3 DNA is kept, with 51 bases framed from the first base. At the junction V is shortened by 4 bases and J by 2 bases, with 21 bases in between. This clone was picked up many times. Which antigen it targets is not known. Base-call qualities are not available, and no considerably larger clone is one nucleotide away. The sample's time point label, in plain terms: approximately 25 months on ibrutinib. For TCR beta library preparation, approximately 1.9 micrograms of genomic DNA was extracted from cryopreserved PBMCs. High-throughput TCR beta sequencing was performed on longitudinal blood samples from CLL patients receiving ibrutinib monotherapy. Patients were enrolled in a phase 2 open-label single-center ibrutinib monotherapy trial.

This receptor was taken from a human donor with chronic lymphocytic leukemia. The rearranged chain carries TRBV6-1 and TRBJ2-7, with the D gene call left open. Sequenced here: PBMCs, sampled after 24 months of ibrutinib treatment. In nucleotide form, the sequence is TGTGCCAGCAGTGCCTTGGGCCGCCGGGTAGCCACCTACGAGCAGTACTTC. Its protein product is CASSALGRRVATYEQYF.